Below, one T cell receptor (beta chain) is given with its context. What it recognizes is unknown. This CDR3 comprises 14 residues. V lost 4 bases and J 1 base, leaving 9 bases between the germline ends. Germline CDR1 MRHNA, CDR2 SNTAGT. These data are taken from a study of cytomegalovirus exposure and HLA in healthy donors. General study points: An Asian-associated ancestry cluster reportedly showed fewer N-insertions than the roughly 670-donor mean in a later analysis.

Vbeta (60) and Jbeta (13) primers were used in the PCR. Sequenced by immunoSEQ multiplex PCR; TCRdb stores in-frame clones only, minus some. The sample yields under 150,000 clones, approximately 78% seen once. Healthy bone marrow donors made up the donor group. At sampling all donors were nominally healthy, likely with unrecorded immune exposures. This chain connects TRBV6-4 to TRBJ2-3, with D unresolved. This clonotype originated in a woman between 40 and 50 years old in good health and CMV-seronegative. Source material: PBMCs. CDR3 bases: TGTGCCAGCAGTGCCTCCTCGGGCACAGATACGCAGTATTTT. Its protein product is CASSASSGTDTQYF.